The entry below gives a single T cell receptor (beta chain) sequence along with its context. Clones were sequenced by immunoSEQ multiplex PCR, and TCRdb holds only the in-frame ones, with some missing. The sample has tens of thousands of clones; 88% are singletons. The length of the CDR3 is 16 residues. The germline V gene encodes CDR1 SEHNR and CDR2 FQNEAQ (reference sequence). The V segment lost 4 bases and the J segment 0 bases; nucleotides outside the gene matches: 6. The sample belongs to a study of OX40 agonist ivuxolimab in advanced cancers. The TCR sequence derives from an adult with an advanced solid tumor such as melanoma, head and neck, liver or kidney cancer. The input for sequencing was CD4+ or CD8+ T cells sorted from blood, taken in a trial of the OX40 agonist ivuxolimab. This sequence joins TRBV7-9 and TRBJ2-3; 8 bases match TRBD2. The CDR3 DNA sequence: TGTGCCAGCAGCTCTACCTCTAGCGGGAGCACAGATACGCAGTATTTT. It is translated as CASSSTSSGSTDTQYF. Full variable domain (outside the CDR3, taken from reference TRBV7-9 and TRBJ2-3): DTGVSQNPRHKITKRGQNVTFRCDPISEHNRLYWYRQTLGQGPEFLTYFQNEAQLEKSRLLSDRFSAERPKGSFSTLEIQRTEQGDSAMYLCASSSTSSGSTDTQYFGPGTRLTVL.